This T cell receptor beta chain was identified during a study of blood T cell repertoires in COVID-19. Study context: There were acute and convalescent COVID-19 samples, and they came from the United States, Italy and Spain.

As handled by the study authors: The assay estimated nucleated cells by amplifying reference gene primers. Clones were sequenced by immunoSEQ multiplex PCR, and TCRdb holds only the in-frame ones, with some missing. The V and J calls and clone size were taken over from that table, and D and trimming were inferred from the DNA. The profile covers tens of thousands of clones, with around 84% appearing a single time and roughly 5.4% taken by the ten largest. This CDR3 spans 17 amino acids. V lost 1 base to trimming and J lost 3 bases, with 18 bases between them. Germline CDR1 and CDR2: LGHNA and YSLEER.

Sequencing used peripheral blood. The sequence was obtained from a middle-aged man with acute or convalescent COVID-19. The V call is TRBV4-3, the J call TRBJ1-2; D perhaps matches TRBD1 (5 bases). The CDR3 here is CASSQVDPLGAYYGYTF. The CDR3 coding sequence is TGCGCCAGCAGCCAAGTGGACCCATTAGGGGCCTACTATGGCTACACCTTC.